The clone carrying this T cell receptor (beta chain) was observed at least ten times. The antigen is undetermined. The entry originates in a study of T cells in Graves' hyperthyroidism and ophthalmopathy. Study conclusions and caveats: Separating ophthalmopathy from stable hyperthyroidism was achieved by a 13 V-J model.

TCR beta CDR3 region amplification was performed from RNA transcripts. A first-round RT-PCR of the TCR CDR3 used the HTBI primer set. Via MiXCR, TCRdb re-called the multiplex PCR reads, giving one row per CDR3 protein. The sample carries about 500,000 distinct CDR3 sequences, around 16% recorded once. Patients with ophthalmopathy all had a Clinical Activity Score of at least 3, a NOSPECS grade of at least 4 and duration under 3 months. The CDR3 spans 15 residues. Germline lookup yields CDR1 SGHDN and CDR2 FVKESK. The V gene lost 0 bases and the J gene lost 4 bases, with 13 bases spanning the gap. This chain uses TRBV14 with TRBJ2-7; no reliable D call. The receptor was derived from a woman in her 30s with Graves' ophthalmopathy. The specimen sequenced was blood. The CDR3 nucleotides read TGTGCCAGCAGCCAAGATTTCGGGCCCCGATACGAGCAGTACTTC. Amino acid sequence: CASSQDFGPRYEQYF.